These 29 T cell receptor beta chains were all obtained from the same sample, sequenced in a study of T-cell memory formation after mild COVID-19. TCRdb redid the calling of the 5' RACE reads with MiXCR, one entry per CDR3 protein. The sample consists of about 610,000 distinct CDR3 sequences, roughly a sixth of them appearing once. Sequencing was done on a sample of PBMCs or a T cell subset sorted from them (not recorded which). The receptor source for this set is an adult woman who had mild COVID-19 (a few samples of this study predate the infection). Cell type and time point are not known.

This clonotype was counted ten times or more. The genes are TRBV5-1 and TRBJ2-1; 12 bases line up with TRBD2. Germline CDR1 and CDR2: SGHRS and YFSETQ. The length of the CDR3 is 16 residues. Trimming at V came to 0 bases and at J to 8 bases, leaving 6 bases not matched to a gene. The CDR3 DNA sequence: TGCGCCAGCAGCTTGGTGGGGACTAGCGGGTTCGATGAGCAGTTCTTC. Translated, it gives CASSLVGTSGFDEQFF. The whole variable domain, remainder taken from reference TRBV5-1 and TRBJ2-1, is KAGVTQTPRYLIKTRGQQVTLSCSPISGHRSVSWYQQTPGQGLQFLFEYFSETQRNKGNFPGRFSGRQFSNSRSEMNVSTLELGDSALYLCASSLVGTSGFDEQFFGPGTRLTVL.

The chain carries TRBV24-1 and TRBJ1-2; unclear D gene. The germline V and J ends were trimmed by 5 bases and 3 bases, with 9 bases remaining between them. Per germline, CDR1 KGHDR and CDR2 SFDVKD. CDR3 length equals 13 residues. The CDR3 loop is CATSGGEDYGYTF. The CDR3 nucleotides are TGTGCCACCAGTGGTGGGGAAGACTATGGCTACACCTTC.

This clonotype was observed a few times. The rearrangement uses TRBV9 and TRBJ2-7, with TRBD1 identical over 7 bases. The CDR3 length is 15 residues. CDR1 and CDR2 (germline): SGDLS, YYNGEE. V was pared by 3 bases and J by 1 base, with 7 bases of the junction left unmatched. CDR3 sequence (DNA): TGTGCCAGCAGCGGGGCGACAGGGTGGTCCTACGAGCAGTACTTC. Translation: CASSGATGWSYEQYF.

This clonotype occurred a few times. V and J are TRBV25-1 and TRBJ2-3; D uncertain. This CDR3 is built from 13 residues. Trimming removed 6 bases at V and 2 bases at J, with 9 bases between. Germline V gives CDR1 MGHDK, CDR2 SYGVNS. The CDR3 nucleotides are TGTGCCAGCAGCGCCGGCCTCACAGATACGCAGTATTTT. This translates into CASSAGLTDTQYF.

This clonotype is a singleton in its sample. The chain combines TRBV19 with TRBJ2-1; D remains unclear. Trimming took off 3 bases at V and 0 bases at J, with 9 bases between the two ends. Germline CDR1 is LNHDA and CDR2 is SQIVND (reference sequence). The CDR3 extends over 15 amino acids. In nucleotides, the CDR3 is TGTGCCAGTAGTATGGGGTTGAGCTCCTACAATGAGCAGTTCTTC. The encoded protein is CASSMGLSSYNEQFF. Full variable domain (outside the CDR3, taken from reference TRBV19 and TRBJ2-1): DGGITQSPKYLFRKEGQNVTLSCEQNLNHDAMYWYRQDPGQGLRLIYYSQIVNDFQKGDIAEGYSVSREKKESFPLTVTSAQKNPTAFYLCASSMGLSSYNEQFFGPGTRLTVL.

This clonotype was detected ten times or more. Relative to the germline gene, one junction end is altered; a read error may explain this. The chain employs TRBV5-1 and TRBJ2-5; D is undetermined. Looked up from germline, CDR1 is SGHRS and CDR2 is YFSETQ. This CDR3 has 12 amino acids. The DNA for the CDR3 is TGTGCCAGCAGCTTAGCCTCAGAGACCCAGTACTTC. It encodes CASSLASETQYF. Filled out from reference TRBV5-1 and TRBJ2-5, the complete variable domain reads KAGVTQTPRYLIKTRGQQVTLSCSPISGHRSVSWYQQTPGQGLQFLFEYFSETQRNKGNFPGRFSGRQFSNSRSEMNVSTLELGDSALYLCASSLASETQYFGPGTRLLVL.

The chain is built from TRBV7-2 and TRBJ2-1; perhaps TRBD1 as D (6 bases). Trimming left V 5 bases short and J 11 bases short, with 16 bases between. From germline, CDR1 is SGHTA and CDR2 FQGNSA. CDR3 size: 13 residues. For the CDR3, the DNA is TGTGCCAGCAGCCTATCCGGGGACACTCAGCAGTTCTTC. Translated, it gives CASSLSGDTQQFF.

This clonotype occurred many times. The V gene is TRBV5-1, the J gene TRBJ2-5; weak D call: TRBD2 (5 bases). Between the trimmed V and J ends, which lost 1 base and 4 bases, there was a span of 8 bases. The CDR3 extends over 13 amino acids. The germline gives CDR1 SGHRS, CDR2 YFSETQ. This chain's CDR3 is CASSLSGGETQYF. The CDR3, as DNA: TGCGCCAGCAGCTTGTCCGGAGGAGAGACCCAGTACTTC.

This clonotype has just a few counts. This sequence joins TRBV20-1 and TRBJ1-2; D not certain. Deletions cut 0 bases from V and 0 bases from J, with 20 bases between. CDR3 length: 18 residues. Germline-derived CDR1 and CDR2 are DFQATT and SNEGSKA (reference sequence). The CDR3 DNA is TGCAGTGCTAGAGATTCGGGTCCCGATGGGTACACTAACTATGGCTACACCTTC. It translates to CSARDSGPDGYTNYGYTF.

This clonotype occurred a few times. This chain links TRBV29-1 with TRBJ1-1; a weak D match, TRBD1 (6 bases). CDR3 length equals 14 residues. Per the germline V gene, CDR1 is SQVTM and CDR2 is ANQGSEA. V dropped 7 bases and J dropped 7 bases, with 22 bases sitting between them. This CDR3 reads CSALNTGHNGEAFF. CDR3 DNA sequence: TGCAGCGCTCTAAATACAGGGCATAACGGTGAAGCTTTCTTT.

This clonotype was seen only a few times. The chain employs TRBV10-3 and TRBJ2-3; tentatively, D is TRBD2 (6 bases). CDR3 size: 18 residues. V was shortened by 3 bases and J by 5 bases, with 24 bases between the two germline ends. In germline, CDR1 is ENHRY, CDR2 SYGVKD. The DNA of the CDR3 is TGTGCCATCAGTGAACCCTCCGGACTTACTAGCCTCGGAGATACGCAGTATTTT. Residues: CAISEPSGLTSLGDTQYF.

The chain recombines TRBV6-2 or TRBV6-3 with TRBJ2-3; maybe TRBD2 (5 bases). The V and J ends lost 8 bases and 7 bases respectively, with 13 bases between them. CDR1 is MNHEY, CDR2 SVGEGT, per germline. The CDR3 has 12 amino acids. The CDR3 loop reads CASGRRQNTQYF. As DNA, the CDR3 is TGTGCCAGCGGGAGAAGGCAGAATACGCAGTATTTT.

The table lists this clonotype with a few counts. Its ends do not fully match the called genes, so a read error is possible. The gene calls are TRBV6-5 and TRBJ2-2; 9 bases match TRBD2. There are 15 residues in the CDR3. In germline, CDR1 is MNHEY, CDR2 SVGAGI. In DNA form, the CDR3 reads TGTGCCAGCAGTCAAGGACTAGCGAAAACCGGGGAGCTGTTTTTT. This encodes CASSQGLAKTGELFF.

This clonotype was counted a few times. This rearrangement joins TRBV6-6 to TRBJ1-1, with a possible D match to TRBD1 (6 bases). The CDR3 spans 14 residues. Germline CDR1 is MNHNY and CDR2 is SVGAGI (reference sequence). V was trimmed by 5 bases and J by 7 bases, leaving 17 bases between them. The CDR3: CASSPHGGQGEAFF. The CDR3, as DNA: TGTGCCAGCAGTCCACATGGGGGGCAGGGTGAAGCTTTCTTT.

The chain's CDR3 is CASSQSGERQYF. As DNA, the CDR3 is TGTGCCAGCAGCCAGAGTGGGGAGAGGCAGTATTTT. V is TRBV7-9 and J is TRBJ2-3, with D maybe TRBD2 (5 bases). The ends were cut back, 5 bases at V and 11 bases at J, with 14 bases in the middle. Germline V gene data show CDR1 as SEHNR and CDR2 as FQNEAQ (reference sequence). The length of the CDR3 is 12 residues.

V and J are TRBV12-3 or TRBV12-4 and TRBJ1-5, with 10 nucleotides matching TRBD1. The J segment lost 7 bases and the V segment lost 6 bases, leaving 12 bases of the junction unmatched. There are 16 residues in the CDR3. The CDR3 spells CASSPGTGVMIQPQHF. The CDR3 region has the DNA TGTGCCAGCAGCCCCGGGACAGGGGTTATGATCCAGCCCCAGCATTTT.

This chain connects TRBV7-9 to TRBJ1-1; 7 nucleotides line up with TRBD1. The length of the CDR3 is 13 residues. Trimming took 5 bases from V and 3 from J; bases not matched to a gene: 3. Germline V gene sequence: CDR1 SEHNR, CDR2 FQNEAQ (reference sequence). The DNA for the CDR3 is TGTGCCAGCAGCCCCGGGACAGACACTGAAGCTTTCTTT. Translation gives CASSPGTDTEAFF.

This clonotype occurred many times. The V and J genes are TRBV4-1 and TRBJ1-5; the D is unclear. CDR1 and CDR2 (germline): MGHRA, YSYEKL. CDR3 length equals 15 residues. V was cut by 0 bases and J by 3 bases, with 9 bases left in between. CDR3 protein: CASSQDPGYNQPQHF. The CDR3 bases are TGCGCCAGCAGCCAAGATCCTGGTTACAATCAGCCCCAGCATTTT.

This clonotype has just a few counts. The V call is TRBV30, the J call TRBJ2-1; 7 nucleotides match TRBD1. Germline V gene data show CDR1 as GTSNPN and CDR2 as SVGIG (reference sequence). The V segment lost 2 bases and the J segment 5 bases; nucleotides outside the gene matches: 3. The CDR3 length is 13 residues. The CDR3 sequence: CAWSRGTDNEQFF. In DNA form, the CDR3 reads TGTGCCTGGAGTAGAGGGACAGACAATGAGCAGTTCTTC. Supplemented by reference TRBV30 and TRBJ2-1, the full variable domain reads SQTIHQWPATLVQPVGSPLSLECTVEGTSNPNLYWYRQAAGRGLQLLFYSVGIGQISSEVPQNLSASRPQDRQFILSSKKLLLSDSGFYLCAWSRGTDNEQFFGPGTRLTVL.

This chain joins TRBV9 and TRBJ1-5, with a tentative D call TRBD1 (5 bases). Germline assignment: CDR1 SGDLS and CDR2 YYNGEE. The V end lost 5 bases, the J end lost 6 bases, and 9 bases lay between the germline ends. This CDR3 comprises 12 residues. The CDR3 loop reads CASRGRGQPQHF. Written as DNA, the CDR3 is TGTGCCAGCAGGGGGAGGGGTCAGCCCCAGCATTTT. The full variable domain, completed using reference TRBV9 and TRBJ1-5, is DSGVTQTPKHLITATGQRVTLRCSPRSGDLSVYWYQQSLDQGLQFLIQYYNGEERAKGNILERFSAQQFPDLHSELNLSSLELGDSALYFCASRGRGQPQHFGDGTRLSIL.

This chain connects TRBV6-5 to TRBJ2-1, with D tentatively TRBD1 or TRBD2 (5 bases each). Per the germline V gene, CDR1 is MNHEY and CDR2 is SVGAGI. This CDR3 is built from 13 residues. Trimming cost V 6 bases and J 14 bases, with 20 bases left between them. The CDR3 sequence is CASRRDGVPVEFF. CDR3 sequence (DNA): TGTGCCAGCAGGAGGGACGGAGTGCCCGTCGAGTTCTTC.

This clonotype was found a few times. The chain uses TRBV30 and TRBJ1-2; D is unresolved. V was cut by 3 bases and J by 2 bases, with 10 bases left in between. CDR3 length: 13 amino acids. Germline V gives CDR1 GTSNPN, CDR2 SVGIG (reference sequence). For the CDR3, the DNA is TGTGCCTGGAGCCGAGAGGACAACTATGGCTACACCTTC. Its protein product is CAWSREDNYGYTF.

The rearrangement joins TRBV7-2 to TRBJ1-1; the D gene is possibly TRBD1 (5 bases). Germline assignment: CDR1 SGHTA and CDR2 FQGNSA. The CDR3 loop spans 15 amino acids. Trimming left V 3 bases short and J 6 bases short, with 17 bases between. The CDR3 protein is CASSLAGNTGAEAFF. The CDR3 DNA reads as TGTGCCAGCAGCTTGGCGGGCAATACAGGCGCTGAAGCTTTCTTT.

V usage is TRBV23-1 and J usage is TRBJ2-1, with 11 bases matching TRBD1. TRBV23-1 has ORF status, its function being uncertain. J gave up 0 bases and V 6 bases, and 4 bases lay outside the gene matches. The CDR3 is 16 residues long. CDR3 amino acids: CASRGQGAISYNEQFF. CDR3 in DNA: TGCGCCAGCAGAGGACAGGGGGCCATCTCCTACAATGAGCAGTTCTTC.

J is TRBJ2-3 and V is TRBV12-5; D gene uncertain. Trimming removed 0 bases from V and 0 bases from J, with 7 bases in between. The CDR3 consists of 15 residues. CDR1 is LGHNT, CDR2 FRNRAP, per germline. The CDR3: CASGLVLGSTDTQYF. The DNA for the CDR3 is TGTGCTAGTGGTTTGGTACTGGGGAGCACAGATACGCAGTATTTT.

This chain uses TRBV5-1 with TRBJ2-2; TRBD1 is a possible D gene (7 bases). The germline CDR1 and CDR2 sequences are SGHRS and YFSETQ. The CDR3 covers 14 residues. Trimming removed 8 bases from V and 1 base from J, with 12 bases in between. CDR3 loop: CASTRGVNTGELFF. The CDR3 region has the DNA TGCGCCAGTACCAGGGGGGTGAACACCGGGGAGCTGTTTTTT.

In this sample, this clonotype turned up a few times. V is TRBV4-3 and J is TRBJ2-4; TRBD2 is a possible D gene (5 bases). CDR3 length equals 19 residues. Between the trimmed V and J ends, which lost 0 bases and 0 bases, there was a span of 18 bases. Per germline, CDR1 LGHNA and CDR2 YSLEER. CDR3: CASSQDRADYPLAKNIQYF. The CDR3, as DNA: TGCGCCAGCAGCCAAGATCGGGCAGACTACCCCTTAGCCAAAAACATTCAGTACTTC.

This chain connects TRBV5-1 to TRBJ2-2; D might be TRBD1 (5 bases). Per germline, CDR1 SGHRS and CDR2 YFSETQ. V was trimmed by 3 bases and J by 3 bases, leaving 15 bases between them. The CDR3 runs to 16 residues. Here the CDR3 reads CASSWTPDRDTGELFF. CDR3 sequence (DNA): TGCGCCAGCAGCTGGACACCAGATAGGGACACCGGGGAGCTGTTTTTT.

This clonotype was counted between two and nine times. The chain links TRBV7-9 to TRBJ2-2, with a weak D call TRBD1 (5 bases). From germline, CDR1 is SEHNR and CDR2 FQNEAQ (reference sequence). The V gene lost 2 bases and the J gene lost 4 bases, with 11 bases spanning the gap. This CDR3 comprises 15 residues. The chain's CDR3 is CASSLSGHLTGELFF. CDR3 DNA: TGTGCCAGCAGCTTAAGTGGACACCTCACCGGGGAGCTGTTTTTT.